This T cell receptor beta chain was recorded in a study of blood T cell repertoires in COVID-19. Methods used by the authors: Amplification from reference gene primers served as the basis for estimated nucleated cell counts. Clones were read by immunoSEQ multiplex PCR, and TCRdb kept only the in-frame ones, dropping some. Clone size and the V and J calls come from that table; the DNA yielded D and trimming. The table records 150,000 or so clones, 84% of them present only once. This CDR3 is built from 13 residues. The V end lost 4 bases, the J end lost 0 bases, and 7 bases lay between the germline ends. Germline V gives CDR1 ENHRY, CDR2 SYGVKD.

The source material was peripheral blood. This TCR was sampled from a human donor in a cohort sampled during active COVID-19. The chain joins TRBV10-3 to TRBJ2-7; D is undetermined. The CDR3 spells CAISVSLSYEQYF. In nucleotides, the CDR3 is TGTGCCATCAGTGTTAGCCTCTCCTACGAGCAGTACTTC.